This T cell receptor beta chain was sequenced during a study of shared clonotypes between healthy human individuals. Looked up from germline, CDR1 is MDHEN and CDR2 is SYDVKM. Trimming stripped 5 bases from V and 13 bases from J, with 17 bases between. This CDR3 is 12 amino acids long. Generated by immunoSEQ multiplex PCR, the TCRdb table keeps only in-frame clones and is missing some. The sample has 400,000 to 500,000 clones, around 80% seen once. The chain recombines TRBV28 with TRBJ1-2; TRBD1 is a possible D gene (6 bases). Specimen: PBMCs. The sequence was obtained from a woman in her thirties or forties in good health. Some clones in this sample may be carry-over from other donors' samples. CDR3 DNA: TGTGCCAGCAGTCCCTGGAGGGGGGGGAGCACCTTC. Amino acid sequence: CASSPWRGGSTF.